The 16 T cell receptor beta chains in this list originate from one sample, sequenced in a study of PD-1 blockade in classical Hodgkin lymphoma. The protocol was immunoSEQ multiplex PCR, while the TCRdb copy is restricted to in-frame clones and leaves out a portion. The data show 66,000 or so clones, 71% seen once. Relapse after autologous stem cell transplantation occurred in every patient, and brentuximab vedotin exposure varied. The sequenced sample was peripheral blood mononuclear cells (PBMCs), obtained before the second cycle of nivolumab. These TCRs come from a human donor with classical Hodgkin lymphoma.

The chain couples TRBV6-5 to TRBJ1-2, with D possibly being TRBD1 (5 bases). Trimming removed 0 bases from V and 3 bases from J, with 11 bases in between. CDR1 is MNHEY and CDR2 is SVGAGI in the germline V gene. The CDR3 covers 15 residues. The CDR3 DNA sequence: TGTGCCAGCAGTTACTCCCTGACAGCCTACTATGGCTACACCTTC. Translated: CASSYSLTAYYGYTF.

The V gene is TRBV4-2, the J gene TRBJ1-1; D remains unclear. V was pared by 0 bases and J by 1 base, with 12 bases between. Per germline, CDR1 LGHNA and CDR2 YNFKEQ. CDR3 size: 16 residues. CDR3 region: CASSQDLASPNTEAFF. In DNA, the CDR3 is TGTGCCAGCAGCCAAGATTTGGCCAGTCCGAACACTGAAGCTTTCTTT.

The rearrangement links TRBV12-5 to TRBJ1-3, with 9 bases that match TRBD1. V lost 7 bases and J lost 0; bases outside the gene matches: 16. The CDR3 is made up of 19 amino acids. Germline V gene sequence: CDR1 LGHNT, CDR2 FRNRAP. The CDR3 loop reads CASAQGPPGTGPSGNTIYF. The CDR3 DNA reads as TGTGCTAGTGCCCAGGGACCCCCCGGGACAGGGCCCTCTGGAAACACCATATATTTT.

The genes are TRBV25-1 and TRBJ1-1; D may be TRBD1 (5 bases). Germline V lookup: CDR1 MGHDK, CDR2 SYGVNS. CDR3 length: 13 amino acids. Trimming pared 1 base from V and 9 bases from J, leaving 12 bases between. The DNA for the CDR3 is TGTGCCAGCAGTGAATCCGGGGGGGGAAAAGCTTTCTTT. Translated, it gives CASSESGGGKAFF.

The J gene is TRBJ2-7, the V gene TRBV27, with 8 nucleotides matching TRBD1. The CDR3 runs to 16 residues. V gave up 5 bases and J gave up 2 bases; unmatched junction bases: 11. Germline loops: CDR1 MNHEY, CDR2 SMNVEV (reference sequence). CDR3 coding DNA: TGTGCCAGCAGTGTACAGGGGGAGAATTCCCCCTACGAGCAGTACTTC. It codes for CASSVQGENSPYEQYF.

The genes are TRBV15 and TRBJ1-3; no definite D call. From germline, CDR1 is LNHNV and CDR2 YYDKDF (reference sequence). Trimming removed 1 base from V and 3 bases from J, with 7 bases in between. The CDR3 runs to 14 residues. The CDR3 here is CATSRGAGGNTIYF. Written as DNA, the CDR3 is TGTGCCACCAGCAGAGGGGCGGGTGGAAACACCATATATTTT.

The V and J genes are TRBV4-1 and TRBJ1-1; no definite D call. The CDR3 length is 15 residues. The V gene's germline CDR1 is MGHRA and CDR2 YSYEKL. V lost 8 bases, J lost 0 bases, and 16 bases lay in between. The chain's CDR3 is CASSREPLMNTEAFF. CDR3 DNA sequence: TGCGCCAGCTCGCGGGAACCGCTCATGAACACTGAAGCTTTCTTT.

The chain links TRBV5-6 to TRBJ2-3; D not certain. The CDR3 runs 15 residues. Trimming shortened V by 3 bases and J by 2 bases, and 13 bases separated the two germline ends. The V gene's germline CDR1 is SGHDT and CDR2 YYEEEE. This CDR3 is CASSSLVRFTDTQYF. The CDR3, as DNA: TGTGCCAGCAGCTCCTTAGTGAGGTTCACAGATACGCAGTATTTT.

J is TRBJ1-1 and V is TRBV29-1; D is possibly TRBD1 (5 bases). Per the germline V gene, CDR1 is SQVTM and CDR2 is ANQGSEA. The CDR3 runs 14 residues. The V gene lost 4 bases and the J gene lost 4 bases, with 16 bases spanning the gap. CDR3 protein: CSVVFGREVTEAFF. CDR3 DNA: TGCAGCGTTGTCTTCGGCAGGGAGGTCACTGAAGCTTTCTTT.

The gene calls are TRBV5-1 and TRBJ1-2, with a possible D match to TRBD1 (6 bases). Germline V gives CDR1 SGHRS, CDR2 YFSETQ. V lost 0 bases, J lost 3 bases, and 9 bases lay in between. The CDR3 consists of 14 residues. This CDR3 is CASSLDGQYYGYTF. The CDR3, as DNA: TGCGCCAGCAGCTTGGATGGACAGTACTATGGCTACACCTTC.

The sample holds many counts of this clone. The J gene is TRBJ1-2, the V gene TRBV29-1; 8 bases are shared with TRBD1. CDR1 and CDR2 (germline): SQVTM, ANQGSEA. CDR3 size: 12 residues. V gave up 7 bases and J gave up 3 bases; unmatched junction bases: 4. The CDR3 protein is CSADRDDYGYTF. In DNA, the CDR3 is TGCAGCGCGGACAGGGATGACTATGGCTACACCTTC.

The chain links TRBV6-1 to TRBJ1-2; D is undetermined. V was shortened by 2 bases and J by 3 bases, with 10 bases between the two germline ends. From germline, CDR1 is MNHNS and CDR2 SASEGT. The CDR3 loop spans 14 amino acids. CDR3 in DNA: TGTGCCAGCAGTGAACCGGGGAAGGACTATGGCTACACCTTC. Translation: CASSEPGKDYGYTF.

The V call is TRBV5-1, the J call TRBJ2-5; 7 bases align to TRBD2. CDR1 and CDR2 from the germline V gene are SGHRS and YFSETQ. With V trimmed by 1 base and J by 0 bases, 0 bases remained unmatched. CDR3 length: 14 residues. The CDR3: CASSLSGDQETQYF. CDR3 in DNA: TGCGCCAGCAGCTTGAGCGGGGACCAAGAGACCCAGTACTTC.

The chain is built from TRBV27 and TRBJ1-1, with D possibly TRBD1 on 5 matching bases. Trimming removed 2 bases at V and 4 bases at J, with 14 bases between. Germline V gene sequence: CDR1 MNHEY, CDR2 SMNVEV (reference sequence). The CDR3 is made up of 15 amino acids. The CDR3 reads CASSLKAGLGTEAFF. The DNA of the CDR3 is TGTGCCAGCAGTTTAAAGGCAGGGTTGGGCACTGAAGCTTTCTTT.

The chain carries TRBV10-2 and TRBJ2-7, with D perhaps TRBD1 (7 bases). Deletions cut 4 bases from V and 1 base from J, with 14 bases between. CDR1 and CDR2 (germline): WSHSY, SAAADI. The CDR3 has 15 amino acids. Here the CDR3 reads CASSVRAGGSYEQYF. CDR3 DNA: TGCGCCAGCAGTGTAAGGGCAGGGGGGTCCTACGAGCAGTACTTC.

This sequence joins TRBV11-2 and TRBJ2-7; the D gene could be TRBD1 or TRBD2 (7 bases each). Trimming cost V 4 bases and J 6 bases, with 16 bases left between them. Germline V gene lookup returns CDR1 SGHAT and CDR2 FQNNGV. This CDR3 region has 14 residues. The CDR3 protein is CASSWGGQLPEQYF. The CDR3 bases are TGTGCCAGCAGCTGGGGGGGACAGTTACCCGAGCAGTACTTC. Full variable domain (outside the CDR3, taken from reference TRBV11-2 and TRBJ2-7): EAGVAQSPRYKIIEKRQSVAFWCNPISGHATLYWYQQILGQGPKLLIQFQNNGVVDDSQLPKDRFSAERLKGVDSTLKIQPAKLEDSAVYLCASSWGGQLPEQYFGPGTRLTVT.